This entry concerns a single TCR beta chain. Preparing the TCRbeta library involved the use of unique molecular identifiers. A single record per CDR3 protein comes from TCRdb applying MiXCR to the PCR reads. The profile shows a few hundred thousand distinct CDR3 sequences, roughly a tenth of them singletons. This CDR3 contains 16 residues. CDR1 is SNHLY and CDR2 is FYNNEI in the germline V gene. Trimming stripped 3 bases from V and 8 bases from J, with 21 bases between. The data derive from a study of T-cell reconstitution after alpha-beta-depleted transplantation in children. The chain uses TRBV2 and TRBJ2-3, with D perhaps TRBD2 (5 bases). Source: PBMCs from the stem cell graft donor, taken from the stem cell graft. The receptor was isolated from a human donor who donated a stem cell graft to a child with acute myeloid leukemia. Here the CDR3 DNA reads TGTGCCAGCAGTGAGAGGGAGCCTCACCTCGCCGGTACGCAGTATTTT. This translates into CASSEREPHLAGTQYF.